Listed here is a single T cell receptor (beta chain). This clone was counted a single time. What this receptor recognizes is not known. One base away there is no much larger clone; base qualities are not given. In the prospective study, participants were roughly 18 to 89 years old, resided in 20 to 30 geographic areas of the United States, and were enrolled through a virtual design. Cohort assignment in the prospective study relied on participant-reported clinical history from a screening survey and a study questionnaire. Recovered participants in ImmuneRACE Cohort 3 were defined as having two consecutive negative NP/OP PCR tests, clearance from a healthcare professional, or resolution of symptoms. Each participant in the prospective study had whole blood, serum and a nasopharyngeal or oropharyngeal swab collected by mobile phlebotomists. Prospective study participants could optionally give additional blood draws and questionnaires over a roughly two-month period. Prospective study blood samples were shipped either frozen or at room temperature before DNA extraction.

The data were obtained in a study of blood T cell repertoires in COVID-19 (dated by TCRdb to the early 2020s). Study-wide context: Collaborator samples came from the United States, Italy and Spain and covered acute and convalescent phases of COVID-19. The material from the prospective study consisted of cDNA or gDNA derived from T cells, B-cell-depleted T cells, or PBMCs. Deeply sampled blood TCRbeta repertoires from subjects exposed to, actively infected with, or recovered from COVID-19 were included in the dataset. A freely available public database, intended as a resource for researchers studying the immune response to SARS-CoV-2, is where the repertoires were released. The samples were drawn from the first 160 participants of the ongoing ImmuneRACE study and from 1,200 or so subjects provided by 6 global collaborators. Sample metadata almost always included a de-identified subject ID, COVID-19 status, age in years and sex. HLA class I and class II types, where available, came from metadata supplied by the sample provider rather than from assay-based typing.

The CDR3 numbers 13 residues from cysteine through phenylalanine. Kept here is only the CDR3 DNA, which spans 39 bases and is read in frame from base 1. Study-wide findings and limitations: Clinical and demographic metadata were provided uncurated, with the amount varying by source and participant.

The immunoSEQ Assay, a bias-controlled multiplex PCR, was used to amplify TCRbeta CDR3 regions from genomic DNA. The paper's data handling went like this. Nucleated cell counts per sample were estimated from amplification of reference gene primers within the assay. To quantify the absolute abundance of each unique TCRbeta CDR3 rearrangement, sequence reads were collapsed and filtered. For each sample, productive Simpson clonality was calculated as the square root of Simpson's diversity index across productive rearrangements. Drawn from immuneACCESS, this table holds only the in-frame rearrangements with V and J called that TCRdb kept. Clones are partly lost; checked studies trace under half to an unresolved V gene and leave the rest unexplained. V, J and clone size derive from that table, while D and trimming were established from the DNA sequence. The table for this sample lists 250,000 to 350,000 clones; 80% to 90% of them were counted only once. Together, the top ten hold under 2.5% of the sample.

The receptor chain draws on TRBV21-1 and TRBJ2-7; TRBD1 is taken as the D call from the table, unchecked against the DNA. TRBV21-1 is tagged as a pseudogene. The sample comprised PBMCs or T cells enriched from blood (not recorded which). The receptor comes from a woman younger than 35 who had recovered from COVID-19. The sequence in DNA is TGTGCCAGCAGCACCTCACAGGGCTACGAGCAGTACTTC. It translates to CASSTSQGYEQYF.